The sequence of this TCR beta chain was determined in a study of regulatory T cells in long-lasting Graves disease. General study points: The work looked only at peripheral blood and did not look at thyroid tissue.

Indicated time point: newly diagnosed GD, antithyroid drugs for less than 3 months. Scientists built the TCR library using RNA that was extracted from PBMCs. Arm-PCR of CDR3 regions with iRepertoire HTBI primers generated TCR beta libraries. From the multiplex PCR reads, TCRdb called clonotypes with MiXCR, one entry per CDR3 protein. The sample carries 390,000 or so distinct CDR3 sequences, over 9.5% recorded once. Germline-derived CDR1 and CDR2 are LNHDA and SQIVND (reference sequence). Trimming stripped 5 bases from V and 3 bases from J, with 13 bases between. The CDR3 totals 14 residues. This clonotype was seen a few times. Its target is not known. The data also belong to a second study, concerning T cells in Graves' hyperthyroidism and ophthalmopathy. That work states: Thyroid ultrasound, orbital computed tomography, clinical symptoms, and serum thyroxine and TRAb underpinned diagnoses. Researchers ran a first-round RT-PCR on the TCR CDR3 using the HTBI primer set. The model anticipated ophthalmopathy a median about 7 months pre-onset.

The specimen comprised peripheral blood mononuclear cells (PBMCs), sampled at new diagnosis, from a patient treated with antithyroid drugs. The TCR sequence derives from a woman aged 18-29 years with Graves disease. The J gene is TRBJ1-1, the V gene TRBV19, with D possibly matching TRBD1 (6 bases). The DNA for the CDR3 is TGTGCCAGTAGTTCCAGGGGTCGGGACACTGAAGCTTTCTTT. The encoded protein is CASSSRGRDTEAFF.